This T cell receptor beta chain emerged from a study of blood T cell repertoires in COVID-19 (dated by TCRdb to between 2020 and 2021). General notes on the study: The collaborator samples originated in the United States, Italy and Spain and spanned the acute and convalescent phases of COVID-19. The repertoires were released in a freely available public database intended as a resource for research on the immune response to SARS-CoV-2. The prospective study material was composed of cDNA or gDNA derived from T cells, B-cell-depleted T cells, or PBMCs. Where available, HLA class I and class II types were obtained from metadata supplied by the sample provider rather than from assay-based typing. Deeply sampled blood TCRbeta repertoires from subjects exposed to, actively infected with, or recovered from COVID-19 were included in the dataset. Sample metadata almost always included a de-identified subject ID, COVID-19 status, age in years and sex. Samples came from the ongoing ImmuneRACE study (first 160 participants) plus 1,254 subjects from 6 global collaborators.

TCRbeta CDR3 regions were amplified from genomic DNA using the immunoSEQ Assay, a bias-controlled multiplex PCR. The authors' analysis ran thus. Within the assay, amplification of reference gene primers was used to estimate how many nucleated cells each sample contained. To quantify the absolute abundance of each unique TCRbeta CDR3 rearrangement, sequence reads were collapsed and filtered. For each sample, productive Simpson clonality was calculated as the square root of Simpson's diversity index across productive rearrangements. What TCRdb holds here is the immuneACCESS table cut down to in-frame rearrangements. Part of the clones is not present; checked against another copy, under half of the missing clones reflect an unresolved V gene, and the others are unexplained. The DNA was the basis for D and trimming; V, J and clone size are from that table. The sample table shows about 130,000 clones, and less than 90% are seen once. The top ten clones comprise roughly 18% of the sample.

In the prospective study, participants were roughly 18 to 95 years old, resided in about two dozen geographic areas of the United States, and were enrolled through a virtual design. Cohort assignment in the prospective study relied on participant-reported clinical history from a screening survey and a study questionnaire. Recovered participants in ImmuneRACE Cohort 3 were defined as having two consecutive negative NP/OP PCR tests, clearance from a healthcare professional, or resolution of symptoms. Mobile phlebotomists in the prospective study collected whole blood, serum and a nasopharyngeal or oropharyngeal swab from every participant. Participants in the prospective study had the option to provide additional blood draws and questionnaires over an approximately 2-month period. Before DNA extraction, prospective study blood samples were shipped either frozen or at room temperature. The CDR3 sequence holds 15 residues, the cysteine and phenylalanine included. The read is trimmed to its CDR3 DNA, 45 bases read in frame from base 1. V is pruned by 0 bases and J by 6 bases, leaving 6 bases of the junction without a gene match. CDR1 and CDR2 are drawn from the germline V gene (reference sequence): LNHDA, SQIVND.

About this clone: The antigen it binds to is not known. No much larger clonotype is one base removed from it; base qualities were not supplied.

Overall results and qualifications from the work: The amount of clinical and demographic metadata varied by source and participant and was provided uncurated.

The origin of this receptor is a man younger than 45 who had recovered from COVID-19. Rearrangement joined TRBV19 to TRBJ2-7; TRBD1 lines up with 9 middle nucleotides. The sequenced sample consisted of PBMCs or T cells enriched from blood (not recorded which). The CDR3 has the sequence CASSIDRTGAGEQYF. The DNA is as follows: TGTGCCAGTAGTATAGATCGGACAGGGGCGGGCGAGCAGTACTTC.